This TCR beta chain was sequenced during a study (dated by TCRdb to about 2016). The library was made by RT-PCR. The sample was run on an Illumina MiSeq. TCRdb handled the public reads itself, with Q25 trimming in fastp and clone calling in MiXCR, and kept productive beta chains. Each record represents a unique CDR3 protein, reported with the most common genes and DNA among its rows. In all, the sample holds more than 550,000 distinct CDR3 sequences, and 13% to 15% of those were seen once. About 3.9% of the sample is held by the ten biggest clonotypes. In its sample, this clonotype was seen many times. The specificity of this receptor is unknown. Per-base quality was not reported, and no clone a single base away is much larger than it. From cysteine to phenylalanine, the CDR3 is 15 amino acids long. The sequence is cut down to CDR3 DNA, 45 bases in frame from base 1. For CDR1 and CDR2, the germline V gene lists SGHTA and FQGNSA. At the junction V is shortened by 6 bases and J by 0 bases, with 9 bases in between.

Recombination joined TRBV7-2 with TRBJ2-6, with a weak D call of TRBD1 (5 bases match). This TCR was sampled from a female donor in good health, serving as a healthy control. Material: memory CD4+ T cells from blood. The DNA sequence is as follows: TGTGCCAGCAGTTTACAGGTCTCTGGGGCCAACGTCCTGACTTTC. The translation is CASSLQVSGANVLTF.